The rows below give T cell receptor beta chains drawn from one sample of a study of regulatory T cells in long-lasting Graves disease. TCRdb recomputed calls from the multiplex PCR reads with MiXCR, one row per CDR3 protein. Of around 240,000 distinct CDR3 sequences detected, approximately 18% appear once; the ten largest clones hold less than 15%. These records were also assigned to another study, of T cells in Graves' hyperthyroidism and ophthalmopathy.

The material was peripheral blood mononuclear cells (PBMCs), obtained at new diagnosis, from a patient treated with antithyroid drugs. These receptor sequences come from a woman aged 25 to 39 with Graves disease. The CDR3 runs from the conserved cysteine through the conserved F or W. The D gene is left open where the match is weak. Rows may omit the clone size; those that give it use once, few, many or a size class.

J,size,V,D,CDR3,DNA
TRBJ1-2,many,TRBV6-1,.,CATKNEAYGYTF,TGTGCCACCAAGAACGAGGCCTATGGCTACACCTTC
TRBJ2-2,many,TRBV9,TRBD1,CASSVRTGSGELFF,TGTGCCAGCAGCGTCCGGACAGGGTCCGGGGAGCTGTTTTTT
TRBJ2-1,few,TRBV4-2,.,CASSRKLGDNEQFF,TGTGCCAGCAGCCGAAAACTAGGAGACAATGAGCAGTTCTTC
TRBJ2-5,many,TRBV20-1,TRBD2,CSARDLWTSSGTQYF,TGCAGTGCTAGAGACCTCTGGACTAGCAGCGGGACCCAGTACTTC
TRBJ1-1,many,TRBV15,.,CATSRVDTEAFF,TGTGCCACCAGCAGAGTGGACACTGAAGCTTTCTTT
TRBJ1-4,.,TRBV10-1,.,CASSESGTCEKLFF,TGCGCCAGCAGTGAGTCGGGAACTTGTGAAAAACTGTTTTTT
TRBJ2-5,many,TRBV27,.,CASSGGGELQETQYF,TGTGCCAGCAGTGGAGGTGGTGAACTTCAAGAGACCCAGTACTTC
TRBJ1-2,many,TRBV20-1,TRBD1,CSALQGAGYGYTF,TGCAGTGCTTTACAGGGGGCCGGGTATGGCTACACCTTC
TRBJ1-6,many,TRBV29-1,.,CSVGTDGNSPLHF,TGCAGCGTTGGGACGGACGGTAATTCACCCCTCCACTTT
TRBJ2-3,.,TRBV5-4,TRBD2,CASSRELTSGGGTDTQYF,TGTGCCAGCAGCCGTGAACTGACTAGCGGGGGTGGCACAGATACGCAGTATTTT
TRBJ1-1,.,TRBV18,TRBD1,CASSQTGAGKAFF,TGTGCCAGCAGCCAAACAGGGGCGGGTAAAGCTTTCTTT
TRBJ1-1,many,TRBV13,.,CASSLSEGRGMNTEAFF,TGTGCCAGCAGCCTATCGGAGGGGCGAGGGATGAACACTGAAGCTTTCTTT
TRBJ1-5,many,TRBV12-3/TRBV12-4,TRBD1,CASSNGQGASENQPQHF,TGTGCCAGCAGTAACGGACAGGGGGCGTCCGAAAATCAGCCCCAGCATTTT
TRBJ2-2,.,TRBV5-1,TRBD2,CASSWGLAGVNTGELFF,TGCGCCAGCAGCTGGGGACTAGCGGGGGTGAACACCGGGGAGCTGTTTTTT
TRBJ2-7,many,TRBV20-1,TRBD1,CSAPKPTGVGEQYF,TGCAGTGCTCCAAAACCGACAGGGGTCGGCGAGCAGTACTTC
TRBJ2-7,few,TRBV5-5,TRBD2,CASSLEGGVAYEQYF,TGTGCCAGCAGCTTGGAGGGAGGGGTGGCCTACGAGCAGTACTTC
TRBJ2-7,.,TRBV4-1,.,CASSQVPESTSYEQYF,TGCGCCAGCAGCCAAGTTCCGGAGTCTACTTCCTACGAGCAGTACTTC
TRBJ1-2,many,TRBV5-1,.,CASNGGGVAYGYTF,TGCGCCAGCAACGGAGGAGGGGTGGCCTATGGCTACACCTTC
TRBJ1-2,.,TRBV20-1,TRBD1,CSARDRGFSGYTF,TGCAGTGCCCGGGACAGGGGGTTTAGTGGCTACACCTTC
TRBJ2-2,many,TRBV2,.,CASSEVGASNTGELFF,TGTGCCAGCAGTGAAGTGGGAGCTTCGAACACCGGGGAGCTGTTTTTT
TRBJ2-2,many,TRBV20-1,.,CSARPPDGNTGELFF,TGCAGTGCTAGGCCGCCGGACGGAAACACCGGGGAGCTGTTTTTT
TRBJ2-3,many,TRBV9,TRBD2,CASSVGQTSDGSDTQYF,TGTGCCAGCAGCGTAGGTCAAACTAGCGACGGGTCAGATACGCAGTATTTT
TRBJ2-1,many,TRBV6-1,.,CASRPPWPGSSYNEQFF,TGTGCCAGCAGACCCCCGTGGCCGGGGAGCTCCTACAATGAGCAGTTCTTC
TRBJ2-2,many,TRBV11-2,TRBD1,CASSPTGDTGELFF,TGTGCCAGCAGTCCGACAGGGGACACCGGGGAGCTGTTTTTT
TRBJ2-1,many,TRBV10-1,.,CASSDLDTDNEQFF,TGCGCCAGCAGTGATCTGGACACGGACAATGAGCAGTTCTTC
TRBJ2-1,many,TRBV11-2,.,CASSPQFAREQFF,TGTGCCAGCAGCCCTCAATTTGCCAGGGAGCAGTTCTTC
TRBJ2-7,many,TRBV6-5,TRBD2,CASSYGGGRREQYF,TGTGCCAGCAGTTATGGCGGGGGACGGCGGGAGCAGTACTTC
TRBJ1-2,many,TRBV7-2,TRBD1,CASSLKQGPNYGYTF,TGTGCCAGCAGCTTGAAACAGGGGCCTAACTATGGCTACACCTTC
TRBJ1-4,.,TRBV7-6,TRBD1,CASSPYRGANEKLFF,TGTGCCAGCAGTCCATACAGGGGAGCTAATGAAAAACTGTTTTTT
TRBJ2-2,.,TRBV6-1,.,CASIRGVTGELFF,TGTGCCAGCATTCGAGGGGTTACCGGGGAGCTGTTTTTT
TRBJ2-7,many,TRBV19,TRBD1,CASSEYDRGLHEQYF,TGTGCCAGTAGCGAGTACGACAGGGGGCTTCACGAGCAGTACTTC
TRBJ1-5,many,TRBV6-1,TRBD1,CASREGGGGNQPQHF,TGTGCCAGCAGGGAAGGGGGCGGTGGCAATCAGCCCCAGCATTTT
TRBJ1-6,many,TRBV2,.,CASGRTIIGNSPLHF,TGTGCCAGCGGAAGGACAATCATTGGGAATTCACCCCTCCACTTT
TRBJ2-3,many,TRBV5-1,.,CASSLGFRDTQYF,TGCGCCAGCAGCTTGGGATTCAGGGATACGCAGTATTTT
TRBJ2-2,many,TRBV9,.,CASSVVSTGELFF,TGTGCCAGCAGCGTAGTTTCGACCGGGGAGCTGTTTTTT
TRBJ1-2,many,TRBV6-1,TRBD1,CASSEYPATGVETGNYGYTF,TGTGCCAGCAGTGAATACCCCGCGACAGGGGTCGAAACTGGTAACTATGGCTACACCTTC
TRBJ1-5,.,TRBV12-5,.,CASGLVLNRGPPAQHF,TGTGCTAGTGGTTTGGTTCTTAACAGAGGACCGCCGGCCCAGCATTTT
TRBJ1-6,many,TRBV27,.,CASSLSGVNSPLHF,TGTGCCAGCAGTTTATCAGGAGTTAATTCACCCCTCCACTTT
TRBJ1-5,many,TRBV28,TRBD1,CASSTGASNQPQHF,TGTGCCAGCAGTACAGGGGCCTCCAATCAGCCCCAGCATTTT
TRBJ1-4,many,TRBV7-9,.,CASSPPSGPLTEKLFF,TGTGCCAGCAGCCCGCCGTCGGGGCCGCTCACGGAAAAACTGTTTTTT
TRBJ2-7,.,TRBV12-5,.,CASGSGGSEQYF,TGTGCTAGTGGTTCCGGGGGCTCCGAGCAGTACTTC
TRBJ2-6,many,TRBV7-8,.,CASSLQESGANVLTF,TGTGCCAGCAGCCTCCAAGAATCTGGGGCCAACGTCCTGACTTTC
TRBJ1-1,many,TRBV20-1,.,CSAIRDPEAFF,TGCAGTGCAATTCGAGACCCTGAAGCTTTCTTT